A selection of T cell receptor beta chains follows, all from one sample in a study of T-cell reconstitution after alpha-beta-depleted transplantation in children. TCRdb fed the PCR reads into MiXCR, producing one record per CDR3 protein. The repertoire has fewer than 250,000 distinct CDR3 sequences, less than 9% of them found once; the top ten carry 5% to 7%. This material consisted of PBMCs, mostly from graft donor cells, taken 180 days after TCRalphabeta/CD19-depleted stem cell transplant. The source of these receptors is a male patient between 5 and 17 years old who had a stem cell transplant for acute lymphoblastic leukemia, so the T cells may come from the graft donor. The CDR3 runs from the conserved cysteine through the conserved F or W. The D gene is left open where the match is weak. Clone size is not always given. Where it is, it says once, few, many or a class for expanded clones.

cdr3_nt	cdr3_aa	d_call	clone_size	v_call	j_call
TGTGCCAGCAGTTTATGGGCTAGCGGGAGCTATAATGAGCAGTTCTTC	CASSLWASGSYNEQFF	TRBD2	many	TRBV28	TRBJ2-1
TGTGCCATCAGTGAGTGGGCCGCCTTGAGTTCACCCCTCCACTTT	CAISEWAALSSPLHF	-	many	TRBV10-3	TRBJ1-6
TGCGCCAGCAGCCCGTGGGTCGGGAACACTGAAGCTTTCTTT	CASSPWVGNTEAFF	-	many	TRBV5-1	TRBJ1-1
TGCAGCGTAGCCGGGACTAGCGGGAGGGGTGAGCAGTTCTTC	CSVAGTSGRGEQFF	TRBD2	many	TRBV29-1	TRBJ2-1
TGTGCCAGCAGTGAAATCCCCGAGGGAAAACTGTTTTTT	CASSEIPEGKLFF	-	many	TRBV25-1	TRBJ1-4
TGTGCCAGCAGCCAAAGGAGGGGAGCCACTAATGAAAAACTGTTTTTT	CASSQRRGATNEKLFF	-	many	TRBV3-1	TRBJ1-4
TGTGCCAGCAGTTTCATAGCGGGTGTGGGGGAGCAGTACTTC	CASSFIAGVGEQYF	TRBD2	many	TRBV12-3/TRBV12-4	TRBJ2-7
TGTGCCAGCAGTTACTCTATGGGGTCTTCCAGGGACTATGGCTACACCTTC	CASSYSMGSSRDYGYTF	-	many	TRBV6-2/TRBV6-3	TRBJ1-2
TGCGCCAGCAGCCAAGCCGCCGGGACTAGCGGGAGGGCGTACGAGCAGTACTTC	CASSQAAGTSGRAYEQYF	TRBD2	many	TRBV4-1	TRBJ2-7
TGTGCCAGCAGTTTCGGGACCCGGCGGCACGAGCAGTACTTC	CASSFGTRRHEQYF	-	many	TRBV12-3/TRBV12-4	TRBJ2-7
TGTGCCAGCAGCCAGCGGGAGCCCGGGGAGCTGTTTTTT	CASSQREPGELFF	TRBD2	many	TRBV2	TRBJ2-2
TGTGCCAGCAGTACGATGGAGGCTGGAAACACCATATATTTT	CASSTMEAGNTIYF	-	many	TRBV12-3/TRBV12-4	TRBJ1-3
TGTGCCAGCAGCCGGGCTAGCGGGGGGGATACGCAGTATTTT	CASSRASGGDTQYF	TRBD2	-	TRBV3-1	TRBJ2-3
TGCGCCAGCAGCTTGGGGACCGGGACAGCCGAATACGTACTTAACTATGGCTACACCTTC	CASSLGTGTAEYVLNYGYTF	TRBD1	many	TRBV5-1	TRBJ1-2
TGTGCCAGCAGCTTAGCGTTGGATTCTTGGGGGAACACCGGGGAGCTGTTTTTT	CASSLALDSWGNTGELFF	-	many	TRBV7-6	TRBJ2-2
TGTGCCAGCAGCCAAGGGACAGGCCTCACCGGGGAGCTGTTTTTT	CASSQGTGLTGELFF	TRBD1	many	TRBV3-1	TRBJ2-2
TGTGCCACCAGCCTCACCCGGACTCGCCACGAGCAGTACTTC	CATSLTRTRHEQYF	-	few	TRBV15	TRBJ2-7
TGCAGTGCTAGATTCCCTAGCGGGTGGGCCTACGAGCAGTACTTC	CSARFPSGWAYEQYF	TRBD2	-	TRBV20-1	TRBJ2-7
TGTGCCAGCAGTTGGGGGGACAGGGGCACAGATACGCAGTATTTT	CASSWGDRGTDTQYF	TRBD1	many	TRBV28	TRBJ2-3
TGTGCCAGCAGCTCGACAGGGAGCTATGGCTACACCTTC	CASSSTGSYGYTF	TRBD1	many	TRBV11-2	TRBJ1-2
TGTGCCAGCAGCACCCTCGTAGGAGTCTACTACGAGCAGTACTTC	CASSTLVGVYYEQYF	-	many	TRBV7-9	TRBJ2-7
TGCAGTGCTAGAGATCCCCGGACAGGGAACTATGGCTACACCTTC	CSARDPRTGNYGYTF	TRBD1	many	TRBV20-1	TRBJ1-2
TGTGCCAGCAGCTTAGGCAGTTTAAAAGCCTACGAGCAGTACTTC	CASSLGSLKAYEQYF	-	few	TRBV11-2	TRBJ2-7
TGTGCCAGCAGAACGACTAGCGGGGGGGGCAACATTCAGTACTTC	CASRTTSGGGNIQYF	TRBD2	-	TRBV6-5	TRBJ2-4
TGTGCCAGCAGTTCGGTGGGATGGGGATTACCCGCAGATACGCAGTATTTT	CASSSVGWGLPADTQYF	-	many	TRBV27	TRBJ2-3
TGTGCCATCAGACTACAGGCTGGGGGACTCACCACCGGGGAGCTGTTTTTT	CAIRLQAGGLTTGELFF	-	-	TRBV10-3	TRBJ2-2
TGTGCCAGCAGTCTAAGAGCGGGCTCTCCAAAAAACATTCAGTACTTC	CASSLRAGSPKNIQYF	-	many	TRBV3-1	TRBJ2-4
TGTGCCATCAGTGAGTCGGTCAGGGGCCTCTCCTACGAGCAGTACTTC	CAISESVRGLSYEQYF	-	many	TRBV10-3	TRBJ2-7
TGTGCCAGCAGCTTGGGACAGGGGGCATTCTATGGCTACACCTTC	CASSLGQGAFYGYTF	TRBD1	many	TRBV5-8	TRBJ1-2
TGCAGCGTTGAAGCACCAGGCCAAGTGGGGGGGGAGCAGTACTTC	CSVEAPGQVGGEQYF	TRBD2	many	TRBV29-1	TRBJ2-7
TGTGCCAGCAGCTTAGCGAAGGGACTAGCTGGTGAGCAGTTCTTC	CASSLAKGLAGEQFF	TRBD2	many	TRBV7-9	TRBJ2-1
TGTGCCAGCAGCCAACAGGGAATGGGGTCCTACAATGAGCAGTTCTTC	CASSQQGMGSYNEQFF	-	many	TRBV9	TRBJ2-1
TGCAGCGTTGAATCCGGGGGGGACTACGAGCAGTACTTC	CSVESGGDYEQYF	TRBD2	many	TRBV29-1	TRBJ2-7
TGTGCCAGCAGTGGCCTGCTCAGGGCAACTAATGAAAAACTGTTTTTT	CASSGLLRATNEKLFF	-	-	TRBV28	TRBJ1-4
TGTGCCAGCAGCTTGGACAGGGCCTGGATTAATGAAAAACTGTTTTTT	CASSLDRAWINEKLFF	TRBD1	many	TRBV7-9	TRBJ1-4
TGTGCCAGCAGACAGACAAGAAGGGCCTACGAGCAGTACTTC	CASRQTRRAYEQYF	-	-	TRBV13	TRBJ2-7